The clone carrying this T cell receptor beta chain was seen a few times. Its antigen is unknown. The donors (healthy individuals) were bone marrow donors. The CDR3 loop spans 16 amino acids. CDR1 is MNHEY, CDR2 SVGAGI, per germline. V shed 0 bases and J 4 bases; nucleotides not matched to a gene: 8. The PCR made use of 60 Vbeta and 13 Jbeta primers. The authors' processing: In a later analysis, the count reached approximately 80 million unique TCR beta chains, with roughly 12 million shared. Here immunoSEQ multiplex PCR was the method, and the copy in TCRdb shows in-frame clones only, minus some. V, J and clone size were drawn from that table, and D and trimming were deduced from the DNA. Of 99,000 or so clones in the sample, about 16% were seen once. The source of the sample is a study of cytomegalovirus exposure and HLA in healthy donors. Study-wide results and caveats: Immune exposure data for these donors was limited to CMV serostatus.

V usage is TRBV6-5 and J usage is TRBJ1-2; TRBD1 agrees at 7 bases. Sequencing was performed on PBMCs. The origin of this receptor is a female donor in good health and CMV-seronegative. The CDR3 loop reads CASSYSLTGRFYGYTF. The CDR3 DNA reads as TGTGCCAGCAGTTACTCCCTGACAGGGCGTTTCTATGGCTACACCTTC.